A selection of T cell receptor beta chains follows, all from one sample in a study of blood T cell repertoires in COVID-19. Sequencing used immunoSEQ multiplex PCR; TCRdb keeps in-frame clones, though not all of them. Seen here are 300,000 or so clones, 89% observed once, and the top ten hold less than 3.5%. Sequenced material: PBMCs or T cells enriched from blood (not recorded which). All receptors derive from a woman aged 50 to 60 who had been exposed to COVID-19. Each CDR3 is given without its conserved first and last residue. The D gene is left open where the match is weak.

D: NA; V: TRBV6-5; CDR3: ASSRVRRVNQPQH
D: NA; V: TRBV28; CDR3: ASSFGGGTEAF
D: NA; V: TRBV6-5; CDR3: ASSRGGGSPLH
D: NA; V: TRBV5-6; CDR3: ASISGPGNSPLH
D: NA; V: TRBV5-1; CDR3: ASSLTPPGAKNIQY
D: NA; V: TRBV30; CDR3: AWSVHRASTDTQY
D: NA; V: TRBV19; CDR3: ASSIFFDTEAF
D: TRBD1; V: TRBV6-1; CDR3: ASSGGQGALDTEAF
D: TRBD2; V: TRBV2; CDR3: ASSEAVGGSRNEQF
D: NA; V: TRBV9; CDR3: ASSVFTSTDTQY
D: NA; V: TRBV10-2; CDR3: ASSRAAGELF
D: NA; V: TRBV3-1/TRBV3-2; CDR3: ASSSLRVNTEAF
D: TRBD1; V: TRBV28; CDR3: ASSPGTGRAVRPQH
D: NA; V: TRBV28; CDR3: ASSPWGITGSFYGYT
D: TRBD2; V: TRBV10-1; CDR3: ASSEPESGTTAGELF
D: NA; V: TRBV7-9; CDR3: ASSLLLADTQY
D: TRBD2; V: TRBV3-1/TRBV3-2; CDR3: ASSWEGESTDTQY
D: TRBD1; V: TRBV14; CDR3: ASSQIRGSSYEQY
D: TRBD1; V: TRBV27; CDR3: ASSPRDSSYNEQF
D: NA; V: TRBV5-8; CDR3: ASSLGQKNYGYT
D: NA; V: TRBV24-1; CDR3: ATSDSRVRHVYGYT
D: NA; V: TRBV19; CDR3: ASSIRDQPQH
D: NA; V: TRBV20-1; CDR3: SASFQRGTDTQY
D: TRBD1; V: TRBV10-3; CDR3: AIRDRTMNTEAF
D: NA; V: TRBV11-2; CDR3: ASSLEGVGNQPQH
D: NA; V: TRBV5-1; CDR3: ASSLEGGSHQPQH
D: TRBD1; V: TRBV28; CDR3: ASSRRGGGGYT
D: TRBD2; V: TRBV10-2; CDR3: ASSEAGGSYNEQF
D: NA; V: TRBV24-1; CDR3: ATRSLEAEQF
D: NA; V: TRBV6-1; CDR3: ASSDGGGEAF
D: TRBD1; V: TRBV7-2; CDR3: ASSSGTGGEKLF
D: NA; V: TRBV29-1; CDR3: SVFGQTLTEAF
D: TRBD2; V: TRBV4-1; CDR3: ASSHRGGAGTGELF
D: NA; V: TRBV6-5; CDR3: ASRTGGGGYT
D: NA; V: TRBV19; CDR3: ASRGPMGDWQPQH
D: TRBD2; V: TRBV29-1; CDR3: SVGRGGRGETQY
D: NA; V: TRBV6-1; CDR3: ASSELAAHYGYT
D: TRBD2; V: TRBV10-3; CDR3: AISAGLAGNRAGEQF
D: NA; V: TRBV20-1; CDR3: SAGDSNEQF
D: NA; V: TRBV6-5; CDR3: ASRRDRSNEKLF
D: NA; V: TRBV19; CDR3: ASRRDNSYEQY
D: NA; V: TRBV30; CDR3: AWSEQGNSPLH
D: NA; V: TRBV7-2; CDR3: ASSSSWFESSYNEQF
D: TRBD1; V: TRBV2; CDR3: ASRTGGFEAF
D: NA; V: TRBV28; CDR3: ASSLIQGNKNIQY
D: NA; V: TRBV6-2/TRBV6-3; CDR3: ASSYVLYNEQF
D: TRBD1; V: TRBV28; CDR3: ASSLYRTGLYNEQF
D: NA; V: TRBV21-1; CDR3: ASSKAQGSSYNEQF
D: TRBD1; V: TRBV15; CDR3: ATSLGQGGEQY
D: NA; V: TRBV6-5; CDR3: ASSYTIQGSPLH
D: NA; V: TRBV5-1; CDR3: ASSPGLAGSYNEQF